This note documents a single TCR beta chain sequence. Its antigen is not identified. The sample is drawn from a study of T cells in localized non-small cell lung cancer. Findings and limits, study-wide: Heterogeneity is still possible, as just one tumor region was sequenced. The appearance of a median 57 of the top 100 tumor clones was seen in adjacent lung. Greater T cell density in blood accompanied longer overall survival. Tumor trailed uninvolved adjacent lung in T cell clonality, which peaked there.

Sequencing was performed with immunoSEQ multiplex PCR; in TCRdb, only in-frame clones are kept and a portion is missing. The data show fewer than 35,000 clones, about 90% seen once. The CDR3 is 14 amino acids. The germline V gene has CDR1 SQVTM and CDR2 ANQGSEA. The ends were cut back, 6 bases at V and 0 bases at J, with 12 bases in the middle. The V and J genes are TRBV29-1 and TRBJ2-1; no clear D gene. The sequence derives from a man aged 40-75 years with stage III lung adenocarcinoma. The material sequenced was peripheral blood mononuclear cells, taken before any cancer treatment. The CDR3 here is CSVAQKSSYNEQFF. DNA for the CDR3: TGCAGCGTAGCGCAAAAGAGCTCCTACAATGAGCAGTTCTTC.